Listed below are T cell receptor beta chains from one sample, sequenced in a study of cytomegalovirus exposure and HLA in healthy donors. Profiling relied on immunoSEQ multiplex PCR, and the TCRdb table lists in-frame clones only, not all of them. Listed are about 130,000 clones; 1.5% to 2% falls within the top ten. The sample comprised PBMCs. The receptors shown here come from a man younger than 30 in good health and CMV-seronegative. Each CDR3 is given with its conserved first and last residue. A D gene is named only where the DNA matches it firmly.

V: TRBV6-1; J: TRBJ2-5; D: TRBD2; DNA: TGTGCCAGCAGACGGGACTACCTCCAAGAGACCCAGTACTTC; CDR3: CASRRDYLQETQYF
V: TRBV7-6; J: TRBJ1-2; D: TRBD1; DNA: TGTGCCAGCAGCTCGGGACAGGGGGGGGTCTATGGCTACACCTTC; CDR3: CASSSGQGGVYGYTF
V: TRBV28; J: TRBJ1-2; D: -; DNA: TGTGCCAGCAGTCCTACAGCCTACTATGGCTACACCTTC; CDR3: CASSPTAYYGYTF
V: TRBV7-7; J: TRBJ1-1; D: -; DNA: TGTGCTAGCAGCTACGGTTTGAACACTGAAGCTTTCTTT; CDR3: CASSYGLNTEAFF
V: TRBV27; J: TRBJ2-3; D: TRBD1; DNA: TGTGCCAGCAGTTTCGCGGTAGGGACAGGCACAGATACGCAGTATTTT; CDR3: CASSFAVGTGTDTQYF
V: TRBV4-1; J: TRBJ1-2; D: TRBD1; DNA: TGCGCCAGCAGCGGGGACAGGGACTATGGCTACACCTTC; CDR3: CASSGDRDYGYTF
V: TRBV10-3; J: TRBJ1-1; D: -; DNA: TGTGCCACGGTACAGGGTGGGACTGAAGCTTTCTTT; CDR3: CATVQGGTEAFF
V: TRBV7-9; J: TRBJ2-7; D: -; DNA: TGTGCCAGCAGCTTTGGACAGTCCTACGAGCAGTACTTC; CDR3: CASSFGQSYEQYF
V: TRBV19; J: TRBJ2-7; D: -; DNA: TGTGCCAGTAGTATATCGTACAGGACCCCCACGGGGCAGTACTTC; CDR3: CASSISYRTPTGQYF
V: TRBV2; J: TRBJ2-7; D: -; DNA: TGTGCCAGCAGGGTGGGCCTGAACAGGGTACCGGCCTACGAGCAGTACTTC; CDR3: CASRVGLNRVPAYEQYF
V: TRBV29-1; J: TRBJ2-1; D: -; DNA: TGCAGCGTTCCTACTTACAATGAGCAGTTCTTC; CDR3: CSVPTYNEQFF
V: TRBV5-4; J: TRBJ2-2; D: TRBD1; DNA: TGTGCCAGCAGCAAGGGACAGGGACGCACCGGGGAGCTGTTTTTT; CDR3: CASSKGQGRTGELFF
V: TRBV2; J: TRBJ2-7; D: TRBD2; DNA: TGTGCCAGTGCTAAGGAAACTAGCGGGAGACGCGAGCAGTACTTC; CDR3: CASAKETSGRREQYF
V: TRBV9; J: TRBJ2-6; D: -; DNA: TGTGCCAGCAGCGTAGATCGCCTGAACAGGGAACGGTCTGGGGCCAACGTCCTGACTTTC; CDR3: CASSVDRLNRERSGANVLTF
V: TRBV2; J: TRBJ2-7; D: -; DNA: TGTGCCAGCTTAGACAGCTTCTACGAGCAGTACTTC; CDR3: CASLDSFYEQYF
V: TRBV7-9; J: TRBJ1-1; D: TRBD1; DNA: TGTGCCAGCAGCTTCATGGACAGGGGATCTGAAGCTTTCTTT; CDR3: CASSFMDRGSEAFF
V: TRBV18; J: TRBJ2-7; D: -; DNA: TGTGCCAGCTCCCTTCGCGGGGACTCCTACGAGCAGTACTTC; CDR3: CASSLRGDSYEQYF
V: TRBV27; J: TRBJ1-2; D: -; DNA: TGTGCCAGCAGTACAGGGAACTATGGCTACACCTTC; CDR3: CASSTGNYGYTF
V: TRBV6-5; J: TRBJ2-2; D: -; DNA: TGTGCCAGCAGTTACTCCACGATTGGCGGCGGGGAGCTGTTTTTT; CDR3: CASSYSTIGGGELFF
V: TRBV5-1; J: TRBJ2-7; D: TRBD1; DNA: TGCGCCAGCAGCTTGGGCTGGACAGGGATTCCATACGAGCAGTACTTC; CDR3: CASSLGWTGIPYEQYF
V: TRBV7-2; J: TRBJ1-2; D: TRBD1; DNA: TGTGCCAGCAGCTCGTCGACAGGGGCTACCTATGGCTACACCTTC; CDR3: CASSSSTGATYGYTF
V: TRBV4-3; J: TRBJ2-2; D: -; DNA: TGCGCCAGCAGCCAAGCCATCACCGGGGAGCTGTTTTTT; CDR3: CASSQAITGELFF
V: TRBV12-5; J: TRBJ2-7; D: -; DNA: TGTGCTAGTGGTTTTCCCTACGTGAGGGCCGCTGTTTATAGGACGCTGGGCGAGCAGTACTTC; CDR3: CASGFPYVRAAVYRTLGEQYF
V: TRBV7-2; J: TRBJ2-7; D: TRBD2; DNA: TGTGCCAGCAACGGGGGACTAGCGGTCGCCTACGAGCAGTACTTC; CDR3: CASNGGLAVAYEQYF
V: TRBV30; J: TRBJ2-1; D: -; DNA: TGTGCCTGGATACTCCCTAGCGCACACAATGAGCAGTTCTTC; CDR3: CAWILPSAHNEQFF
V: TRBV19; J: TRBJ2-3; D: -; DNA: TGTGCCAGTAGTCTGGGCTGGGCAGATACGCAGTATTTT; CDR3: CASSLGWADTQYF
V: TRBV7-8; J: TRBJ2-1; D: -; DNA: TGTGCCAGCAGCTTAGGCCAGGTTTCCTACAATGAGCAGTTCTTC; CDR3: CASSLGQVSYNEQFF
V: TRBV2; J: TRBJ2-2; D: TRBD2; DNA: TGTGCCAGCAGTGATGGGCGGGGGGGCCGAGACACCGGGGAGCTGTTTTTT; CDR3: CASSDGRGGRDTGELFF
V: TRBV6-6; J: TRBJ1-3; D: -; DNA: TGTGCCAGCAGTCCCGACGGGTTCTCTGGAAACACCATATATTTT; CDR3: CASSPDGFSGNTIYF
V: TRBV6-1; J: TRBJ2-7; D: TRBD1; DNA: TGTGCCAGCAACGGACAGGGACTCTCCTACGAGCAGTACTTC; CDR3: CASNGQGLSYEQYF
V: TRBV28; J: TRBJ1-5; D: -; DNA: TGTGCCAGCAGCCCCCCCTCTCAGCCCCAGCATTTT; CDR3: CASSPPSQPQHF
V: TRBV18; J: TRBJ2-3; D: -; DNA: TGTGCCAGCTCACCACCGAGGCCCCGCACAGATACGCAGTATTTT; CDR3: CASSPPRPRTDTQYF
V: TRBV19; J: TRBJ1-4; D: -; DNA: TGTGCCAGTAGTATAGATGGGCCTTGGAGGGTCGCGGAAAAACTGTTTTTT; CDR3: CASSIDGPWRVAEKLFF
V: TRBV10-1; J: TRBJ2-7; D: TRBD2; DNA: TGCGCCAGCAGTGAGTCCGCCCTTTCGCCGACCCAGCCGGCGGGAGGTTCCCACGAGCAGTACTTC; CDR3: CASSESALSPTQPAGGSHEQYF
V: TRBV18; J: TRBJ1-6; D: TRBD1; DNA: TGTGCCAGCTCACCCGACAGGGATGCTCCCTATAATTCACCCCTCCACTTT; CDR3: CASSPDRDAPYNSPLHF
V: TRBV7-2; J: TRBJ2-2; D: TRBD2; DNA: TGTGCCAGCAGCTTCCGGGAAAGCGGGAGGGCCGTCGGGGAGCTGTTTTTT; CDR3: CASSFRESGRAVGELFF
V: TRBV10-3; J: TRBJ1-2; D: TRBD1; DNA: TGTGCCGTACACACGACAGGGAACTATGGCTACACCTTC; CDR3: CAVHTTGNYGYTF
V: TRBV4-3; J: TRBJ2-5; D: TRBD2; DNA: TGCGCCAGCAGCCAAGATCCAGCGGGGGCCCGAGAGACCCAGTACTTC; CDR3: CASSQDPAGARETQYF
V: TRBV7-3; J: TRBJ1-1; D: -; DNA: TGTGCCAGCAGCCTCCAAGGCAGGGACACTGAAGCTTTCTTT; CDR3: CASSLQGRDTEAFF
V: TRBV7-3; J: TRBJ2-2; D: -; DNA: TGTGCCAGCAGTCTCTTACGGGGCACCGGGGAGCTGTTTTTT; CDR3: CASSLLRGTGELFF
V: TRBV11-3; J: TRBJ2-7; D: -; DNA: TGTGCCAGCAGCCTATTTGGGCCGCAACTCTACGAGCAGTACTTC; CDR3: CASSLFGPQLYEQYF
V: TRBV4-3; J: TRBJ2-2; D: -; DNA: TGCGCCAGCAGCCAAGACTCGGTACGCCACGGGGAGCTGTTTTTT; CDR3: CASSQDSVRHGELFF
V: TRBV6-5; J: TRBJ2-5; D: -; DNA: TGTGCCAGCAGTACGGGACTCGCGTGGGAGACCCAGTACTTC; CDR3: CASSTGLAWETQYF
V: TRBV29-1; J: TRBJ1-1; D: -; DNA: TGCAGCGTTGAGACAGGAATGAACACTGAAGCTTTCTTT; CDR3: CSVETGMNTEAFF
V: TRBV6-6; J: TRBJ2-1; D: TRBD1; DNA: TGTGCCAGCAGTTACACCTTACAGGGGAGTAATGAGCAGTTCTTC; CDR3: CASSYTLQGSNEQFF